This T cell receptor beta chain was found in a study of blood T cell repertoires in COVID-19. Turning to the study itself: Sources were T cells, B-cell-depleted T cells, or PBMCs; the material itself was cDNA or gDNA.

Methods used by the authors: Amplified reference gene primers provided the basis for estimating nucleated cell counts. The assay was immunoSEQ multiplex PCR, and TCRdb's table has in-frame clones only and misses some. D and trimming were read from the DNA, whereas the V and J calls and clone size are those reported in that table. Here the sample spans around 360,000 clones, approximately 87% being singletons. CDR3 length equals 17 residues. CDR1 is SEHNR, CDR2 FQNEAQ, per germline (reference sequence). V dropped 1 base and J dropped 1 base, with 14 bases sitting between them. The origin of this receptor is a woman in her twenties or thirties with COVID-19, enrolled during active disease. Sequenced input: peripheral blood. This chain connects TRBV7-9 to TRBJ1-3, with a weak D call TRBD1 (6 bases). The CDR3 region has the DNA TGTGCCAGCAGCTTAGTAGCGGGACACCCATCTGGAAACACCATATATTTT. It specifies CASSLVAGHPSGNTIYF. Using reference TRBV7-9 and TRBJ1-3 for the parts outside the CDR3, the full variable domain is DTGVSQNPRHKITKRGQNVTFRCDPISEHNRLYWYRQTLGQGPEFLTYFQNEAQLEKSRLLSDRFSAERPKGSFSTLEIQRTEQGDSAMYLCASSLVAGHPSGNTIYFGEGSWLTVV.